This T cell receptor beta chain stems from a study of human T cells and chemical hapten exposure. Time point noted: pre-sensitization, week 0. The sample's treatment: therapeutic diphenylcyclopropenone sensitization with weekly scalp DPC. The V gene end was trimmed by 2 bases and the J gene end by 5 bases; junction bases not matched to a gene: 6. The germline gives CDR1 MDHEN, CDR2 SYDVKM. CDR3 length equals 15 residues. Single cDNA molecules in the library carried unique molecular identifiers attached during preparation. Original data processing: Between 23,224 and 690,600 TCRs appeared in each sample, and the median stood at roughly 100,000. TCRdb fed the RACE reads into MiXCR, producing one record per CDR3 protein. It is TCRdb's table, rather than the study itself, that gives the V and J calls and clone size. The profile covers around 250,000 distinct CDR3 sequences, with about 8.6% appearing a single time and over 2% taken by the ten largest.

The source of this sequence is a woman between 40 and 50 years old with alopecia areata. Some clones in this sample may be carry-over from other donors' samples. This sequence joins TRBV28 and TRBJ2-7, with TRBD1 matching over 10 bases. The specimen was whole blood, collected in connection with sensitization to the hapten diphenylcyclopropenone (DPC). The CDR3 DNA sequence: TGTGCCAGCAGTTTAGGGGGACAGGGGACTGACGAGCAGTACTTC. Its translation is CASSLGGQGTDEQYF.